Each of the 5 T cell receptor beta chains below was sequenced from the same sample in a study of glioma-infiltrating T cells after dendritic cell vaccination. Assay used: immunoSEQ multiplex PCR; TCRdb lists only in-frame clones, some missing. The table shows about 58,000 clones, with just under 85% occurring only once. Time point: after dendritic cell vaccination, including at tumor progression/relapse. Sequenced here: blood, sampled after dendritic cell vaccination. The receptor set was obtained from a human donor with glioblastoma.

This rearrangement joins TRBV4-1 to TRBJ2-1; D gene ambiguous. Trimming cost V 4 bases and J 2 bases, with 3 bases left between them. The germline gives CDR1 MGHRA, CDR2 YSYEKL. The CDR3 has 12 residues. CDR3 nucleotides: TGCGCCAGCAGCCCCACCTACAATGAGCAGTTCTTC. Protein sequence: CASSPTYNEQFF.

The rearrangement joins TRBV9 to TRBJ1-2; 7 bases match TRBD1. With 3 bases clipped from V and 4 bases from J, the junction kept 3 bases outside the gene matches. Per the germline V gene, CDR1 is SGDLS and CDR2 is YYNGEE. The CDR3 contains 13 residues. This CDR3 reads CASSAGTVYGYTF. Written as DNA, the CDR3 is TGTGCCAGCAGCGCCGGGACAGTCTATGGCTACACCTTC.

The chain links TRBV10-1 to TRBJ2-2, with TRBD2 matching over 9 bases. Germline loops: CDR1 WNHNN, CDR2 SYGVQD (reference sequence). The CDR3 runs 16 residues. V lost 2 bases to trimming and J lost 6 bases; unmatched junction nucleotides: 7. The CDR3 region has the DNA TGCGCCAGCAGTGAGGGGACTAGCCTCCACGCCGGGGAGCTGTTTTTT. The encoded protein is CASSEGTSLHAGELFF.

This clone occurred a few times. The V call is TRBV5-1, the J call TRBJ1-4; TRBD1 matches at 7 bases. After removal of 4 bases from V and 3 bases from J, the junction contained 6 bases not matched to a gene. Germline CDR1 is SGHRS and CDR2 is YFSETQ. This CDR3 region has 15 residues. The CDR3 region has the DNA TGCGCCAGCAGCCTCCGCAGGGGGGCTAATGAAAAACTGTTTTTT. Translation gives CASSLRRGANEKLFF.

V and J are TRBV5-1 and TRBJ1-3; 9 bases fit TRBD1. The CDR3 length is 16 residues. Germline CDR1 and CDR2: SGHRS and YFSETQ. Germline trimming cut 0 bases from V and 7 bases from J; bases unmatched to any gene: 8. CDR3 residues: CASSLDGQGRQNTIYF. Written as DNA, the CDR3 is TGCGCCAGCAGCTTGGATGGACAGGGGAGGCAGAACACCATATATTTT.